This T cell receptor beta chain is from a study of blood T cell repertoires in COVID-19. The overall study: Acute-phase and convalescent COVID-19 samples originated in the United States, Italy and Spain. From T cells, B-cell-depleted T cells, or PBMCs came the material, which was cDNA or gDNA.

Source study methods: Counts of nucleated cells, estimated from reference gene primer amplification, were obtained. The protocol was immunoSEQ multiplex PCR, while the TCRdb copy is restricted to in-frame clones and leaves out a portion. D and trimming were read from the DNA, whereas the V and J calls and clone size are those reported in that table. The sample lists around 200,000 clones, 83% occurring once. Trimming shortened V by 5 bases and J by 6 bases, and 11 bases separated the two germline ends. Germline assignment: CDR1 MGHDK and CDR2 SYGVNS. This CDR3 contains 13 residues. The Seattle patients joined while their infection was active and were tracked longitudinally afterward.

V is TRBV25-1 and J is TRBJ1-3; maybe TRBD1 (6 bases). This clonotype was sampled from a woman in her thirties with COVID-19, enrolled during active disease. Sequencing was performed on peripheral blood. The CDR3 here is CASSQGHENTIYF. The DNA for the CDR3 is TGTGCCAGCAGTCAGGGGCACGAAAACACCATATATTTT.